Included here is one TCR beta chain sequence, with context. The data stem from a study of blood T cell repertoires in COVID-19. Study context: Some COVID-19 samples were acute and others convalescent; all came from the United States, Italy and Spain. PBMCs, B-cell-depleted T cells, or T cells provided the cDNA or gDNA that made up the material.

This CDR3 has 18 residues. Germline V gene data show CDR1 as MNHEY and CDR2 as SMNVEV (reference sequence). The ends lost 5 bases at V and 3 bases at J; junction bases unmatched: 18. The participants were between roughly 18 and 89 years old and came from 24 US areas. In the authors' workflow: Reference gene primer amplification gave estimated nucleated cell counts. Profiling relied on immunoSEQ multiplex PCR, and the TCRdb table lists in-frame clones only, not all of them. The DNA was the basis for D and trimming; V, J and clone size are from that table. Among hundreds of thousands of clones, about 89% were seen once, and the ten largest hold about 4%.

This chain uses TRBV27 with TRBJ1-1; 7 bases map to TRBD1. Sample: PBMCs or T cells enriched from blood (not recorded which). This sequence was found in a woman younger than 45 who had recovered from COVID-19. The CDR3 reads CASSPLWDRANSDTEAFF. CDR3 DNA: TGTGCCAGCAGTCCCCTTTGGGACAGAGCAAACTCGGACACTGAAGCTTTCTTT.